The 31 T cell receptor beta chains below were found in one sample sequenced in a study of metastatic and nonmetastatic thyroid tumors (dated by TCRdb to about 2020). The method behind the library was PCR. The data were produced on an Illumina HiSeq 4000. TCRdb trimmed public reads at Q25 via fastp, called clones via MiXCR and kept in-frame beta chains. The sample profile shows roughly 58,000 clones; just over 4% of them were found once. The top ten hold about a fifth of the sample. No patient had received any treatment before thyroid surgery. Sequenced input: blood. These receptors were collected from a female donor with papillary thyroid cancer or a benign thyroid nodule (not recorded which). Some clones in this sample may be carry-over from other donors' samples.

In its sample, this clone was seen many times. This chain links TRBV20-1 with TRBJ1-1, with a possible D match to TRBD1 (6 bases). V lost 4 bases, J lost 0 bases, and 9 bases lay in between. The CDR3 loop spans 13 amino acids. Germline CDR1 DFQATT, CDR2 SNEGSKA (reference sequence). CDR3 nucleotide sequence: TGCAGTGCTATACAGGGTATGAACACTGAAGCTTTCTTT. Translating it yields CSAIQGMNTEAFF.

This clone was counted many times. This chain joins TRBV6-1 and TRBJ2-1; D call uncertain. This CDR3 contains 11 residues. In germline, CDR1 is MNHNS, CDR2 SASEGT. CDR3: CAGGEVNEQFF. Here the CDR3 DNA reads TGTGCAGGCGGAGAGGTCAATGAGCAGTTCTTC.

V usage is TRBV11-3 and J usage is TRBJ2-1; possibly TRBD2 for D (6 bases). This CDR3 comprises 16 residues. Germline loops: CDR1 SGHNT, CDR2 YENEEA. V was cut by 5 bases and J by 0 bases, with 14 bases left in between. The CDR3 DNA sequence: TGTGCCAGCAGCCTTGGGGCGGGAAGCTCCTACAATGAGCAGTTCTTC. Amino acids: CASSLGAGSSYNEQFF.

This clone has only a few counts. With a much larger clone just one base away, this may be a read error. CDR3 sequence: CSVAGTSWSSYEQYF. The CDR3 DNA sequence: TGCAGCGTCGCAGGAACTAGCTGGAGCTCCTACGAGCAGTACTTC. The chain links TRBV29-1 to TRBJ2-7; tentatively, D is TRBD2 (6 bases). In germline, CDR1 is SQVTM, CDR2 ANQGSEA. This CDR3 region has 15 residues. V lost 6 bases to trimming and J lost 0 bases, with 18 bases between them.

This clone has a count of ten or more. A much larger clone lies one base from this, so it may be a read error. The sample contains more than one DNA sequence encoding this CDR3. The chain joins TRBV2 to TRBJ1-2; no clear D gene. Germline loops: CDR1 SNHLY, CDR2 FYNNEI. This CDR3 region has 13 residues. The CDR3 here is CASSEAPGRGCTF. The CDR3 nucleotides read TGTGCCAGCAGTGAAGCGCCGGGGAGAGGCTGCACCTTC.

This clone was seen a few times. V usage is TRBV18 and J usage is TRBJ1-1; 9 bases agree with TRBD1. Germline lookup yields CDR1 KGHSH and CDR2 LQKENI. V was clipped by 3 bases and J by 5 bases; unmatched bases: 13. CDR3 length equals 17 residues. As DNA, the CDR3 is TGTGCCAGCTCACCCCGACCGATACAGGGGGCAGGAACTGAAGCTTTCTTT. Its protein product is CASSPRPIQGAGTEAFF.

The chain joins TRBV6-1 to TRBJ2-3; D uncertain. CDR3 size: 13 residues. The V end was cut by 6 bases, the J end by 7 bases, with 14 bases between. In germline, CDR1 is MNHNS, CDR2 SASEGT. CDR3 residues: CASRPPGAYTQYF. For the CDR3, the DNA is TGTGCCAGCAGACCCCCGGGCGCATATACGCAGTATTTT.

This clone was detected many times. V is TRBV10-2 and J is TRBJ2-2; the D call may be TRBD1 or TRBD2 (6 bases each). Trimming cost V 6 bases and J 4 bases, with 21 bases left between them. CDR3 length: 17 residues. CDR1 is WSHSY, CDR2 SAAADI, per germline. This CDR3 is CASRAPLRGAPTGELFF. The CDR3 coding sequence is TGCGCCAGCAGAGCACCACTGAGGGGGGCGCCCACCGGGGAGCTGTTTTTT.

This clone was seen many times. The rearrangement links TRBV9 to TRBJ1-3, with unresolved D. The V end was cut by 1 base, the J end by 2 bases, with 7 bases between. Germline assignment: CDR1 SGDLS and CDR2 YYNGEE. The CDR3 loop spans 14 amino acids. CDR3 loop: CASSVRVTGNTIYF. The CDR3 DNA reads as TGTGCCAGCAGCGTACGTGTTACTGGAAACACCATATATTTT. Full variable domain (remainder filled in from reference TRBV9 and TRBJ1-3): DSGVTQTPKHLITATGQRVTLRCSPRSGDLSVYWYQQSLDQGLQFLIQYYNGEERAKGNILERFSAQQFPDLHSELNLSSLELGDSALYFCASSVRVTGNTIYFGEGSWLTVV.

In this sample, this clone turned up many times. The gene calls are TRBV12-3 or TRBV12-4 and TRBJ2-2; TRBD1 matches at 11 bases. With V trimmed by 0 bases and J by 4 bases, 7 bases remained unmatched. The CDR3 spans 18 residues. The chain's CDR3 is CASSLAWTGGDLTGELFF. CDR3 coding DNA: TGTGCCAGCAGTTTAGCTTGGACAGGGGGCGACCTCACCGGGGAGCTGTTTTTT.

This clone was counted ten times or more. One base away lies a much larger clone, so this may be a sequencing read error. Other DNA sequences in this specimen translate into the identical CDR3. The chain is built from TRBV19 and TRBJ2-1; D could derive from TRBD1 or TRBD2 (6 bases each). CDR3 size: 16 residues. Looked up from germline, CDR1 is LNHDA and CDR2 is SQIVND (reference sequence). CDR3: CASTSIGRGGQNEQFF. The CDR3 bases are TGCGCCAGTACAAGCATCGGGCGAGGGGGGCAGAATGAGCAGTTCTTC.

This clone has at least ten counts. DNA of the CDR3: TGTGCCAGCAGCTGGGAAGGGACAGGGGTCTACTACAATGAGCAGTTCTTC. Translating it yields CASSWEGTGVYYNEQFF. This sequence joins TRBV5-6 and TRBJ2-1, with TRBD1 matching 10 bases. The junction had 9 bases not matched to a gene; V was cut back by 3 bases and J by 3 bases. Per germline, CDR1 SGHDT and CDR2 YYEEEE. The CDR3 consists of 17 residues. Drawing the rest from reference TRBV5-6 and TRBJ2-1, the complete variable domain is DAGVTQSPTHLIKTRGQQVTLRCSPKSGHDTVSWYQQALGQGPQFIFQYYEEEERQRGNFPDRFSGHQFPNYSSELNVNALLLGDSALYLCASSWEGTGVYYNEQFFGPGTRLTVL.

This clone was seen many times. The chain uses TRBV19 and TRBJ1-1; D might be TRBD1 (5 bases). Germline CDR1 and CDR2: LNHDA and SQIVND (reference sequence). The CDR3 has 12 amino acids. V dropped 6 bases and J dropped 6 bases, with 11 bases sitting between them. CDR3 nucleotides: TGTGCCAGTAGCCTGACAGATGCTGAAGCTTTCTTT. Translating gives CASSLTDAEAFF.

This clone was recorded a few times. V gene TRBV28 combines with J gene TRBJ2-3; TRBD1 might be the D (6 bases). Germline V gene lookup returns CDR1 MDHEN and CDR2 SYDVKM. There are 16 residues in the CDR3. Trimming took 5 bases from V and 1 from J, leaving 16 bases between them. The CDR3 DNA sequence: TGTGCCAGCAGTGAGGCGACGGACAGTCGCACAGATACGCAGTATTTT. Protein product: CASSEATDSRTDTQYF.

This clone was detected many times. The chain carries TRBV20-1 and TRBJ2-1, with D hard to call. The CDR3 is 14 residues long. The germline V gene has CDR1 DFQATT and CDR2 SNEGSKA (reference sequence). The V end was cut by 4 bases, the J end by 0 bases, with 10 bases between. CDR3 DNA: TGCAGTGCTACGGGCAGGAGCTCCTACAATGAGCAGTTCTTC. Translated: CSATGRSSYNEQFF.

The chain has TRBV11-3 and TRBJ2-7, with D uncertain. The CDR3 contains 13 residues. The germline V gene has CDR1 SGHNT and CDR2 YENEEA. V lost 3 bases and J lost 2, with 8 bases in between. The CDR3 loop reads CASSFGRAYEQYF. CDR3 coding DNA: TGTGCCAGCAGCTTTGGACGGGCCTACGAGCAGTACTTC.

This clone was seen at least ten times. The chain uses TRBV5-1 and TRBJ2-7; D remains unclear. The CDR3 is made up of 14 amino acids. Deletions cut 0 bases from V and 2 bases from J, with 9 bases between. Germline CDR1 and CDR2: SGHRS and YFSETQ. CDR3 sequence reads: CASSLDSPTYEQYF. The CDR3 coding sequence is TGCGCCAGCAGCTTGGACAGCCCAACCTACGAGCAGTACTTC.

This clone was seen a few times. The chain joins TRBV3-1 to TRBJ2-3; weak D call: TRBD1 (6 bases). Per germline, CDR1 LGHDT and CDR2 YNNKEL (reference sequence). This CDR3 spans 14 amino acids. Trimming cost V 5 bases and J 2 bases, with 11 bases left between them. The CDR3 nucleotides read TGTGCCAGCAGCACTGGACAGAACACAGATACGCAGTATTTT. It specifies CASSTGQNTDTQYF.

There are many counts of this clone. J is TRBJ1-5 and V is TRBV19; 7 nucleotides match TRBD1. Per germline, CDR1 LNHDA and CDR2 SQIVND (reference sequence). V shed 11 bases, J shed 4 bases, and the junction held 8 bases outside the gene matches. The CDR3 loop spans 13 amino acids. CDR3 DNA: TGTGCCTCCAGGGGGGACCCTAATCAGCCCCAGCATTTT. This codes for CASRGDPNQPQHF. Full variable domain (remainder filled in from reference TRBV19 and TRBJ1-5): DGGITQSPKYLFRKEGQNVTLSCEQNLNHDAMYWYRQDPGQGLRLIYYSQIVNDFQKGDIAEGYSVSREKKESFPLTVTSAQKNPTAFYLCASRGDPNQPQHFGDGTRLSIL.

In its sample, this clone was seen many times. This chain uses TRBV4-1 with TRBJ2-1, with 7 nucleotides matching TRBD2. The CDR3 is 15 residues long. Germline V gene data show CDR1 as MGHRA and CDR2 as YSYEKL. The junction had 11 bases not matched to a gene; V was cut back by 6 bases and J by 6 bases. The DNA for the CDR3 is TGCGCCAGCAGGCCCAAACTAGCGACACGCAATGAGCAGTTCTTC. Translated, it gives CASRPKLATRNEQFF.

This clone was seen ten or more times. This rearrangement joins TRBV5-5 to TRBJ1-6, with D uncertain. V lost 2 bases, J lost 8 bases, and 8 bases lay in between. This CDR3 contains 13 residues. CDR1 is SGHKS and CDR2 is YYEKEE in the germline V gene (reference sequence). The CDR3: CASSLEGDSPLHF. In nucleotides, the CDR3 is TGTGCCAGCAGCTTAGAAGGCGATTCACCCCTCCACTTT.

In this sample, this clone turned up many times. Other nucleotide sequences in the sample specify the same CDR3. CDR3 nucleotide sequence: TGTGCCACCAGTGGTACAGCAGGGACTAGCGGGCGCGGGGAGCTGTTTTTT. It yields the protein CATSGTAGTSGRGELFF. This rearrangement joins TRBV24-1 to TRBJ2-2, with 12 nucleotides matching TRBD2. The CDR3 runs 17 residues. V lost 5 bases and J lost 7; bases outside the gene matches: 10. Germline lookup yields CDR1 KGHDR and CDR2 SFDVKD.

This clone was recorded at least ten times. The CDR3 here is CASRTSGVTDTQYF. The CDR3 bases are TGTGCCAGCAGAACCAGCGGAGTCACAGATACGCAGTATTTT. The chain recombines TRBV6-1 with TRBJ2-3; possibly TRBD2 for D (5 bases). This CDR3 is built from 14 residues. The V end was cut by 6 bases, the J end by 2 bases, with 12 bases between. Germline values: CDR1 MNHNS, CDR2 SASEGT.

Many counts were recorded for this clone. The chain uses TRBV5-1 and TRBJ2-1; 10 bases line up with TRBD2. The ends lost 3 bases at V and 5 bases at J; junction bases unmatched: 11. The CDR3 covers 17 residues. Germline V CDR1 and CDR2: SGHRS, YFSETQ. In DNA form, the CDR3 reads TGCGCCAGCAGCTCGGGACGAACTAGCGGGGCGAACAATGAGCAGTTCTTC. It encodes CASSSGRTSGANNEQFF.

This clone was detected many times. The chain links TRBV28 to TRBJ2-7; D perhaps matches TRBD2 (6 bases). The CDR3 spans 13 residues. CDR1 is MDHEN, CDR2 SYDVKM, per germline. V lost 6 bases to trimming and J lost 3 bases, with 12 bases between them. CDR3 DNA: TGTGCCAGCAGGATCGACGGGGGCTACGAGCAGTACTTC. It codes for CASRIDGGYEQYF.

In this sample, this clone turned up a few times. The rearrangement links TRBV4-1 to TRBJ1-1; a possible D gene is TRBD1 (5 bases). Trimming stripped 1 base from V and 2 bases from J, with 20 bases between. The length of the CDR3 is 18 residues. Germline V gene data show CDR1 as MGHRA and CDR2 as YSYEKL. The CDR3 DNA reads TGCGCCAGCAGCCAAGTTATCTGGGGGAAGGGCTTAAACACTGAAGCTTTCTTT. It codes for CASSQVIWGKGLNTEAFF.

The chain is built from TRBV6-1 and TRBJ1-2, with D tentatively TRBD1 (5 bases). The CDR3 extends over 15 amino acids. Trimming took 2 bases from V and 2 from J, leaving 12 bases between them. The germline gives CDR1 MNHNS, CDR2 SASEGT. The CDR3: CASSEPDRINYGYTF. The CDR3 DNA is TGTGCCAGCAGTGAACCAGACAGAATAAACTATGGCTACACCTTC.

This chain uses TRBV19 with TRBJ2-7; D call uncertain. With 5 bases removed from V and 4 bases from J, the gap between germline ends came to 12 bases. The CDR3 runs to 13 residues. Germline V lookup: CDR1 LNHDA, CDR2 SQIVND (reference sequence). CDR3 region: CASSLWLGYEQYF. The CDR3 DNA reads TGTGCCAGTAGTTTGTGGTTGGGGTACGAGCAGTACTTC.

This clone occurred many times. V is TRBV7-3 and J is TRBJ2-1; D remains ambiguous. Trimming shortened V by 4 bases and J by 8 bases, and 12 bases separated the two germline ends. CDR1 and CDR2 (germline): SGHTA, FQGTGA. The CDR3 consists of 13 residues. CDR3 coding DNA: TGTGCCAGCAGCTGGTCCCCAAAGGATGAGCAGTTCTTC. This encodes CASSWSPKDEQFF.

This rearrangement joins TRBV6-5 to TRBJ2-7; D unresolved. The CDR3 is 13 residues long. V was trimmed by 0 bases and J by 3 bases, leaving 6 bases between them. Germline values: CDR1 MNHEY, CDR2 SVGAGI. The CDR3 loop is CASSYSINYEQYF. DNA for the CDR3: TGTGCCAGCAGTTACTCGATCAACTACGAGCAGTACTTC.

The sample holds many counts of this clone. The gene calls are TRBV5-6 and TRBJ2-5; no firm D call. V lost 0 bases and J lost 3, with 6 bases in between. CDR3 length: 13 residues. CDR1 and CDR2 (germline): SGHDT, YYEEEE. The CDR3 loop is CASSLGAEETQYF. CDR3 in DNA: TGTGCCAGCAGCTTGGGGGCAGAAGAGACCCAGTACTTC.